These 5 T cell receptor beta chains were all obtained from the same sample, sequenced in a study of T cell changes during pregnancy in multiple sclerosis. Here immunoSEQ multiplex PCR was the method, and the copy in TCRdb shows in-frame clones only, minus some. The table has about 110,000 clones, roughly nine tenths seen once. Source: peripheral blood, taken after pregnancy. These receptors were collected from a female donor with multiple sclerosis, enrolled in a pregnancy study.

CDR3 DNA sequence: TGTGCCAGCAGCGTAGTAGGCCAGGCTGAAGCTTTCTTT. It is translated as CASSVVGQAEAFF. The V gene is TRBV9, the J gene TRBJ1-1; D remains unclear. Germline V lookup: CDR1 SGDLS, CDR2 YYNGEE. V lost 0 bases to trimming and J lost 6 bases, with 9 bases between them. The CDR3 has 13 residues.

Notes on this clone: Other DNA sequences in the sample encode the same CDR3. V usage is TRBV7-9 and J usage is TRBJ2-5; D might be TRBD2 (6 bases). The CDR3 length is 14 residues. V gave up 0 bases and J gave up 2 bases, with 7 bases separating them. CDR1 and CDR2 from the germline V gene are SEHNR and FQNEAQ (reference sequence). The CDR3 sequence: CASSLAGGQETQYF. The CDR3 nucleotides are TGTGCCAGCAGCTTAGCGGGGGGACAAGAGACCCAGTACTTC.

The chain carries TRBV6-6 and TRBJ1-2, with D possibly being TRBD1 (5 bases). This CDR3 is 14 amino acids long. The germline gives CDR1 MNHNY, CDR2 SVGAGI (reference sequence). With 2 bases removed from V and 2 bases from J, the gap between germline ends came to 9 bases. The CDR3 loop reads CASSYPAGNYGYTF. In DNA form, the CDR3 reads TGTGCCAGCAGTTACCCGGCAGGGAACTATGGCTACACCTTC.

The chain employs TRBV5-1 and TRBJ2-1; 11 bases are a match to TRBD1. The germline V gene has CDR1 SGHRS and CDR2 YFSETQ. J gave up 6 bases and V 0 bases, and 8 bases lay outside the gene matches. This CDR3 has 17 amino acids. CDR3 DNA: TGCGCCAGCAGCTTGGAGACTTCCGGGACAGGGGGCAATGAGCAGTTCTTC. Amino acids: CASSLETSGTGGNEQFF. The variable domain in full, completed from reference TRBV5-1 and TRBJ2-1, reads KAGVTQTPRYLIKTRGQQVTLSCSPISGHRSVSWYQQTPGQGLQFLFEYFSETQRNKGNFPGRFSGRQFSNSRSEMNVSTLELGDSALYLCASSLETSGTGGNEQFFGPGTRLTVL.

This chain links TRBV7-6 with TRBJ1-2; tentatively, D is TRBD1 (5 bases). V was clipped by 5 bases and J by 2 bases, with 9 bases between them. Germline loops: CDR1 SGHVS, CDR2 FNYEAQ. CDR3 length: 13 residues. The CDR3 nucleotides are TGTGCCAGCAGCCCACAGGCGAACTATGGCTACACCTTC. Translated: CASSPQANYGYTF.